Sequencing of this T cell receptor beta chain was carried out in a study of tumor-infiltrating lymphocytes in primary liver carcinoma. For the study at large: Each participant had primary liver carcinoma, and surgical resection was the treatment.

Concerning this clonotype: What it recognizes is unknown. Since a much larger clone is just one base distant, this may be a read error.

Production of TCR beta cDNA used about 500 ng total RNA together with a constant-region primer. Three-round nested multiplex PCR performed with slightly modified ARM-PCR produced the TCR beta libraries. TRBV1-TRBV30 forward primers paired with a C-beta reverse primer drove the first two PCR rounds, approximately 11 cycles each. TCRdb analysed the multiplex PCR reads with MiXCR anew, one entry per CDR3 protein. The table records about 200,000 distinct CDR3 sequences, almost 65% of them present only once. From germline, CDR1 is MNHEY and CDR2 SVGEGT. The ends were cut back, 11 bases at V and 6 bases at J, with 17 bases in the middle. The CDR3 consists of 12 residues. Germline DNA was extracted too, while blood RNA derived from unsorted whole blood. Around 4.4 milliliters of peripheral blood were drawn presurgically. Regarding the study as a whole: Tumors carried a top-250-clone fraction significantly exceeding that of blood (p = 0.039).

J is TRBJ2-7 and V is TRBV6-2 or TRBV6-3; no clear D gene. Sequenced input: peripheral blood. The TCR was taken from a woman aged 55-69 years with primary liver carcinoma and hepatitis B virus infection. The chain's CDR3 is CACKFNTGEQYF. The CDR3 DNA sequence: TGTGCCTGCAAGTTCAATACGGGCGAGCAGTACTTC.